The 20 T cell receptor beta chains presented below share a single source sample, sequenced in a study of T cell responses to AZD1222 COVID-19 vaccine. Assay: immunoSEQ multiplex PCR; the TCRdb copy retains only in-frame clones and omits some. The data show more than 65,000 clones, with 75% to 90% seen just once and roughly 23% held by the top ten. The specimen was peripheral blood, collected 28 days after the second AZD1222 dose. The receptors originated from an adult who received the AZD1222 COVID-19 vaccine.

The chain recombines TRBV25-1 with TRBJ2-1, with D tentatively TRBD2 (5 bases). The CDR3 sequence is 12 residues long. V was trimmed by 6 bases and J by 8 bases, leaving 11 bases between them. CDR1 and CDR2 (germline): MGHDK, SYGVNS. This chain's CDR3 is CASRRATDEQFF. CDR3 DNA sequence: TGTGCCAGCAGGCGGGCGACGGATGAGCAGTTCTTC.

The chain recombines TRBV6-5 with TRBJ1-1, with D possibly matching TRBD1 (5 bases). Germline V gene sequence: CDR1 MNHEY, CDR2 SVGAGI. Trimming removed 4 bases at V and 7 bases at J, with 13 bases between. This CDR3 contains 13 residues. The CDR3 DNA reads as TGTGCCAGCAGTTCCCAAAGGGGCGTTGAAGCTTTCTTT. Residues: CASSSQRGVEAFF.

V and J are TRBV7-8 and TRBJ2-2; a possible D gene is TRBD2 (5 bases). The CDR3 loop spans 14 amino acids. CDR1 and CDR2 from the germline V gene are SGHVS and FQNEAQ. V gave up 1 base and J gave up 9 bases, with 12 bases separating them. The CDR3, as DNA: TGTGCCAGCAGCTTAGAATTCGGGGAGCGGGAGCTGTTTTTT. Its translation: CASSLEFGERELFF.

The genes are TRBV5-6 and TRBJ2-7, with TRBD1 as a possible D gene (5 bases). The CDR3 contains 14 residues. The germline CDR1 and CDR2 sequences are SGHDT and YYEEEE. The ends were cut back, 4 bases at V and 9 bases at J, with 20 bases in the middle. For the CDR3, the DNA is TGTGCCAGCAGCCTCAAGACCGATTTTCAGGGGCAGTACTTC. As protein: CASSLKTDFQGQYF.

The table lists this clone with a count of one. The rearrangement links TRBV24-1 to TRBJ2-3; D might be TRBD1 or TRBD2, each matching 5 bases. CDR1 KGHDR and CDR2 SFDVKD come from the germline V gene. The CDR3 is 16 amino acids. The V gene lost 5 bases and the J gene lost 4 bases, with 18 bases spanning the gap. The CDR3 DNA follows: TGTGCCACCAGTGGGGGACCAACTATTTCTTCAGATACGCAGTATTTT. It codes for CATSGGPTISSDTQYF.

As DNA, the CDR3 is TGTGCCAGCAGCCTGTCCCGGGACATGTATGAGGAAAAACTGTTTTTT. Amino acid sequence: CASSLSRDMYEEKLFF. J is TRBJ1-4 and V is TRBV7-9, with a tentative D call TRBD1 (6 bases). This CDR3 spans 16 amino acids. Germline V gene data show CDR1 as SEHNR and CDR2 as FQNEAQ (reference sequence). Trimming cost V 5 bases and J 8 bases, with 21 bases left between them. Complete variable domain (other parts from reference TRBV7-9 and TRBJ1-4): DTGVSQNPRHKITKRGQNVTFRCDPISEHNRLYWYRQTLGQGPEFLTYFQNEAQLEKSRLLSDRFSAERPKGSFSTLEIQRTEQGDSAMYLCASSLSRDMYEEKLFFGSGTQLSVL.

This chain connects TRBV19 to TRBJ2-7; D call uncertain. The ends were cut back, 1 base at V and 0 bases at J, with 4 bases in the middle. Per the germline V gene, CDR1 is LNHDA and CDR2 is SQIVND (reference sequence). This CDR3 region has 13 residues. The CDR3 DNA reads as TGTGCCAGTAGTATAGGCACCTCCTACGAGCAGTACTTC. Translated: CASSIGTSYEQYF.

The chain is built from TRBV9 and TRBJ1-2; 11 bases are a match to TRBD1. CDR1 is SGDLS, CDR2 YYNGEE, per germline. Trimming took 3 bases from V and 4 from J; bases not matched to a gene: 5. CDR3 size: 15 residues. CDR3: CASSAGQGAGYGYTF. In DNA form, the CDR3 reads TGTGCCAGCAGCGCCGGACAGGGGGCCGGCTATGGCTACACCTTC.

This rearrangement joins TRBV19 to TRBJ1-2; possibly TRBD1 for D (5 bases). The CDR3 has 14 amino acids. V lost 3 bases to trimming and J lost 6 bases, with 14 bases between them. Germline V lookup: CDR1 LNHDA, CDR2 SQIVND (reference sequence). The CDR3 DNA reads TGTGCCAGTAGTATGGTGCTGCGGGGGGATGGCTACACCTTC. Amino acids: CASSMVLRGDGYTF.

This chain connects TRBV3-1 (or the pseudogene TRBV3-2) to TRBJ1-4, with D unresolved. The CDR3 has 14 amino acids. V gave up 2 bases and J gave up 3 bases, with 7 bases separating them. Germline V CDR1 and CDR2: LGHDT, YNNKEL (reference sequence). CDR3 nucleotide sequence: TGTGCCAGCAGCCAATTACAGCCTAATGAAAAACTGTTTTTT. Translation gives CASSQLQPNEKLFF.

Only a few counts were recorded for this clone. V gene TRBV11-3 combines with J gene TRBJ2-7, with TRBD2 identical over 7 bases. Germline loops: CDR1 SGHNT, CDR2 YENEEA. The CDR3 is 15 amino acids. J lost 3 bases, V lost 3 bases, and 8 bases had no gene match. CDR3 coding DNA: TGTGCCAGCAGCTTTAACCAGGGAGGGTACTACGAGCAGTACTTC. Its protein product is CASSFNQGGYYEQYF.

The V gene is TRBV10-3, the J gene TRBJ1-2; D is ambiguous. Germline loops: CDR1 ENHRY, CDR2 SYGVKD. The CDR3 consists of 12 residues. The germline V and J ends were trimmed by 1 base and 4 bases, with 4 bases remaining between them. This chain's CDR3 is CAISELLYGYTF. In DNA form, the CDR3 reads TGTGCCATCAGTGAGTTGCTCTATGGCTACACCTTC.

The rearrangement uses TRBV2 and TRBJ2-5, with a possible D match to TRBD1 (6 bases). The V end lost 9 bases, the J end lost 0 bases, and 17 bases lay between the germline ends. CDR1 and CDR2 (germline): SNHLY, FYNNEI. The CDR3 is made up of 15 amino acids. In nucleotides, the CDR3 is TGTGCCAGTTACAGGGCACCCCAGTACCAAGAGACCCAGTACTTC. It codes for CASYRAPQYQETQYF.

This clone was counted only a few times. The J gene is TRBJ1-4, the V gene TRBV12-3 or TRBV12-4; no clear D. Trimming took 6 bases from V and 10 from J, leaving 12 bases between them. The CDR3 has 12 residues. The CDR3 protein is CASSLMGGKLFF. Written as DNA, the CDR3 is TGTGCCAGCAGCCTGATGGGAGGAAAACTGTTTTTT.

The chain couples TRBV7-6 to TRBJ2-5, with a weak D call TRBD1 (5 bases). The CDR3 extends over 16 amino acids. Per the germline V gene, CDR1 is SGHVS and CDR2 is FNYEAQ. Trimming left V 1 base short and J 2 bases short, with 14 bases between. CDR3 nucleotide sequence: TGTGCCAGCAGCTTAGAGGCAGGGTATTCGCAAGAGACCCAGTACTTC. Translation: CASSLEAGYSQETQYF.

The V and J genes are TRBV5-1 and TRBJ1-2, with 7 nucleotides matching TRBD1. V lost 7 bases and J lost 2; bases outside the gene matches: 11. The CDR3 extends over 15 amino acids. Germline V gene sequence: CDR1 SGHRS, CDR2 YFSETQ. This CDR3 reads CASRLRDSENYGYTF. The CDR3 nucleotides are TGCGCCAGCCGCCTCCGGGACAGCGAGAACTATGGCTACACCTTC.

The chain recombines TRBV6-2 or TRBV6-3 with TRBJ2-1; 12 nucleotides match TRBD2. CDR1 MNHEY and CDR2 SVGEGT come from the germline V gene. The CDR3 spans 17 residues. V was clipped by 2 bases and J by 7 bases; unmatched bases: 9. The DNA for the CDR3 is TGTGCCAGCAGTTACAGGCTAGCGGGAGGGCCGGGTAATGAGCAGTTCTTC. Amino acid sequence: CASSYRLAGGPGNEQFF.

The rearrangement joins TRBV24-1 to TRBJ2-3; a possible D gene is TRBD1 (7 bases). The V gene's germline CDR1 is KGHDR and CDR2 SFDVKD. V gave up 7 bases and J gave up 2 bases, with 15 bases separating them. The CDR3 runs 15 residues. The CDR3 DNA is TGTGCCACCAGAGAGACAGGGACTTACACAGATACGCAGTATTTT. This translates into CATRETGTYTDTQYF.

The chain couples TRBV11-2 to TRBJ2-1, with 9 positions matching TRBD2. Losses at the gene ends were 0 bases for V and 10 bases for J; bases not matched to a gene: 10. Germline-derived CDR1 and CDR2 are SGHAT and FQNNGV. The CDR3 length is 16 residues. The CDR3 region has the DNA TGTGCCAGCAGCTTAGAAGGACTAGCGCACACAAACGAGCAGTTCTTC. It yields the protein CASSLEGLAHTNEQFF.

This clone was found once. This chain connects TRBV18 to TRBJ2-5, with D unresolved. Germline V CDR1 and CDR2: KGHSH, LQKENI. Trimming took 2 bases from V and 5 from J, leaving 6 bases between them. This CDR3 spans 12 amino acids. The CDR3 reads CASSPGSETQYF. Here the CDR3 DNA reads TGTGCCAGCTCACCAGGTAGCGAGACCCAGTACTTC.